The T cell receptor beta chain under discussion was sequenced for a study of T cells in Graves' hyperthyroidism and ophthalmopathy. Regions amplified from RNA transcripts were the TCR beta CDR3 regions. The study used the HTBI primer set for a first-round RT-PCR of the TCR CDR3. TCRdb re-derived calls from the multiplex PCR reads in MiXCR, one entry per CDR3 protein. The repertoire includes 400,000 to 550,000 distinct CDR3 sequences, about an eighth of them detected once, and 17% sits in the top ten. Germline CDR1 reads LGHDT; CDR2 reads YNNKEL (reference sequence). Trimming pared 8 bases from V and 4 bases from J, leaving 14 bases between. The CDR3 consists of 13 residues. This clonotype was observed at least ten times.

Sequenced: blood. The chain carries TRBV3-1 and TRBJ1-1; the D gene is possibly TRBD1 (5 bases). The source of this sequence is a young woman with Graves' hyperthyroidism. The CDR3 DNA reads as TGTGCCAGCGATGGGGGTGCGGTCACTGAAGCTTTCTTT. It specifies CASDGGAVTEAFF.